Presented here are 19 T cell receptor beta chains from one specimen sequenced in a study of shared clonotypes between healthy human individuals. The protocol was immunoSEQ multiplex PCR, while the TCRdb copy is restricted to in-frame clones and leaves out a portion. Of around 2,000,000 clones listed, roughly 95% are singletons. The naive CD8 population came from CD45RO-negative cells selected for CCR7, without terminally differentiated effector memory CD45RA+ cells. Sequences were obtained from naive CD8+ T cells sorted from blood. These receptors were obtained from a man younger than 35 in good health.

The CDR3 DNA is TGTGCCAGCAGCGTCCCCCGCCTAGCGGGGGATGAGACCCAGTACTTC. This sequence encodes CASSVPRLAGDETQYF. The V and J genes are TRBV9 and TRBJ2-5, with 10 bases lining up with TRBD2. Germline loops: CDR1 SGDLS, CDR2 YYNGEE. Unmatched junction bases numbered 9, after V lost 2 bases and J lost 5 bases. The CDR3 sequence is 16 residues long.

This clone was detected once. The rearrangement links TRBV30 to TRBJ1-2; D gene uncertain. This CDR3 is 14 amino acids long. Germline assignment: CDR1 GTSNPN and CDR2 SVGIG (reference sequence). Trimming removed 0 bases from V and 1 base from J, with 9 bases in between. As DNA, the CDR3 is TGTGCCTGGAGTGTACCCCCATATAACTATGGCTACACCTTC. This encodes CAWSVPPYNYGYTF. The full variable domain, with the rest looked up from reference TRBV30 and TRBJ1-2, is SQTIHQWPATLVQPVGSPLSLECTVEGTSNPNLYWYRQAAGRGLQLLFYSVGIGQISSEVPQNLSASRPQDRQFILSSKKLLLSDSGFYLCAWSVPPYNYGYTFGSGTRLTVV.

CDR3 residues: CASSQSGGLSYEQYF. The CDR3 DNA sequence: TGTGCCAGCAGCCAAAGTGGGGGATTATCCTACGAGCAGTACTTC. The J gene is TRBJ2-7, the V gene TRBV14; D could derive from TRBD1 or TRBD2 (5 bases each). V was trimmed by 2 bases and J by 1 base, leaving 12 bases between them. The CDR3 runs to 15 residues. From germline, CDR1 is SGHDN and CDR2 FVKESK.

The genes are TRBV4-1 and TRBJ2-7, with 7 bases that match TRBD2. Germline V gene sequence: CDR1 MGHRA, CDR2 YSYEKL. CDR3 length equals 16 residues. The trim removed 4 bases at V and 0 bases at J, leaving 9 bases unmatched. The CDR3, as DNA: TGCGCCAGCAGCCCAGCTCTAGCGGTGAGCTCCTACGAGCAGTACTTC. Protein product: CASSPALAVSSYEQYF.

The chain employs TRBV7-8 and TRBJ2-7, with a weak D call TRBD1 (6 bases). V was clipped by 4 bases and J by 2 bases, with 12 bases between them. The CDR3 spans 14 residues. From germline, CDR1 is SGHVS and CDR2 FQNEAQ. CDR3 amino acids: CASSSSGVTYEQYF. The CDR3 DNA is TGTGCCAGCAGCTCATCAGGGGTAACCTACGAGCAGTACTTC.

As for this clone: This sample also contains other DNA sequences that code for the same CDR3. This chain joins TRBV6-5 and TRBJ2-7; 7 bases line up with TRBD1. The V gene's germline CDR1 is MNHEY and CDR2 SVGAGI. This CDR3 comprises 14 residues. Germline trimming cut 2 bases from V and 3 bases from J; bases unmatched to any gene: 4. The DNA for the CDR3 is TGTGCCAGCAGTTACGGGCAGGGGGTCTACGAGCAGTACTTC. Its protein is CASSYGQGVYEQYF.

This chain's CDR3 is CASSVGPLAGAYEQYF. The CDR3, as DNA: TGTGCCAGCAGCGTAGGCCCACTCGCAGGGGCGTACGAGCAGTACTTC. The chain employs TRBV9 and TRBJ2-7; D perhaps matches TRBD1 (6 bases). Germline V gene sequence: CDR1 SGDLS, CDR2 YYNGEE. The CDR3 is 16 amino acids. The V end lost 0 bases, the J end lost 4 bases, and 17 bases lay between the germline ends.

The rearrangement uses TRBV27 and TRBJ2-7; no reliable D call. Between the trimmed V and J ends, which lost 2 bases and 2 bases, there was a span of 7 bases. The V gene's germline CDR1 is MNHEY and CDR2 SMNVEV (reference sequence). CDR3 size: 13 residues. CDR3 protein: CASSLDGPYEQYF. CDR3 nucleotides: TGTGCCAGCAGTTTAGACGGACCCTACGAGCAGTACTTC.

A single count supports this clone. The rearrangement joins TRBV6-5 to TRBJ1-2; possible D gene TRBD1, 5 bases. V was shortened by 5 bases and J by 7 bases, with 14 bases between the two germline ends. CDR1 and CDR2 from the germline V gene are MNHEY and SVGAGI. The length of the CDR3 is 13 residues. The CDR3 protein is CASSQGHIIGYTF. The CDR3 bases are TGTGCCAGCAGTCAGGGTCACATTATTGGCTACACCTTC.

The V and J genes are TRBV7-9 and TRBJ2-5; possible D gene TRBD1, 7 bases. The V end lost 1 base, the J end lost 2 bases, and 14 bases lay between the germline ends. Per the germline V gene, CDR1 is SEHNR and CDR2 is FQNEAQ (reference sequence). The CDR3 loop spans 16 amino acids. The CDR3 loop reads CASSLGETGRQETQYF. CDR3 nucleotide sequence: TGTGCCAGCAGCTTAGGGGAGACAGGGAGGCAAGAGACCCAGTACTTC.

The rearrangement links TRBV13 to TRBJ2-2; TRBD2 matches at 7 bases. Trimming cost V 4 bases and J 0 bases; bases outside gene matches: 5. The CDR3 sequence is 16 residues long. Germline CDR1 PRHDT, CDR2 FYEKMQ (reference sequence). CDR3 in amino acids: CASSSRDYSNTGELFF. The CDR3 region has the DNA TGTGCCAGCAGCTCCCGGGACTACTCGAACACCGGGGAGCTGTTTTTT.

Notes on this clone: This sample includes further DNA sequences coding for the same CDR3. This chain joins TRBV20-1 and TRBJ1-1; D might be TRBD1 (5 bases). The length of the CDR3 is 11 residues. Germline lookup yields CDR1 DFQATT and CDR2 SNEGSKA (reference sequence). Trimming removed 5 bases at V and 5 bases at J, with 9 bases between. The CDR3 nucleotides are TGCAGTGCTTGGGGGGGAACTGAAGCTTTCTTT. Its protein product is CSAWGGTEAFF.

The chain combines TRBV7-4 with TRBJ2-7; no firm D call. V was clipped by 1 base and J by 3 bases, with 19 bases between them. The CDR3 totals 17 residues. Germline V gene lookup returns CDR1 SGHVT and CDR2 SQSDAQ. CDR3 residues: CASSLEGMVRPGYEQYF. DNA for the CDR3: TGTGCCAGCAGCTTAGAAGGCATGGTCCGCCCTGGCTACGAGCAGTACTTC.

The V and J genes are TRBV7-2 and TRBJ2-1; D gene unclear. Trimming took 5 bases from V and 5 from J, leaving 10 bases between them. Germline V gene lookup returns CDR1 SGHTA and CDR2 FQGNSA. This CDR3 is 13 amino acids long. CDR3 in DNA: TGTGCCAGCAGCATCGACGGGCACAATGAGCAGTTCTTC. This translates into CASSIDGHNEQFF.

As for this clone: The identical CDR3 is also encoded by other nucleotide sequences in the sample. V is TRBV6-5 and J is TRBJ2-3; D might be TRBD1 or TRBD2, each matching 5 bases. The CDR3 has 14 amino acids. V was cut by 0 bases and J by 2 bases, with 6 bases left in between. Looked up from germline, CDR1 is MNHEY and CDR2 is SVGAGI. In DNA, the CDR3 is TGTGCCAGCAGTTACTCGGGACCCACAGATACGCAGTATTTT. Translated: CASSYSGPTDTQYF.

This chain links TRBV27 with TRBJ2-7, with TRBD2 matching over 7 bases. Germline CDR1 MNHEY, CDR2 SMNVEV (reference sequence). CDR3 size: 13 residues. V lost 5 bases to trimming and J lost 5 bases; unmatched junction nucleotides: 6. CDR3 DNA sequence: TGTGCCAGCAGTCGGCTTGGGGGGGACGAGCAGTACTTC. It specifies CASSRLGGDEQYF.

The CDR3 sequence: CASTDSYNSPLHF. The CDR3 coding sequence is TGTGCCAGCACTGACTCCTATAATTCACCCCTCCACTTT. This chain connects TRBV5-4 to TRBJ1-6; no clear D gene. Between the trimmed V and J ends, which lost 6 bases and 0 bases, there was a span of 4 bases. The germline gives CDR1 SGHNT, CDR2 YYREEE (reference sequence). This CDR3 has 13 amino acids.

This clone has just one count. This rearrangement joins TRBV7-9 to TRBJ1-6; D is uncertain. The CDR3 is 12 residues long. V was clipped by 3 bases and J by 11 bases, with 8 bases between them. From germline, CDR1 is SEHNR and CDR2 FQNEAQ (reference sequence). CDR3 in amino acids: CASSLTGAPLHF. The CDR3 nucleotides are TGTGCCAGCAGCTTGACCGGGGCACCCCTCCACTTT.

The chain combines TRBV7-9 with TRBJ2-1, with TRBD2 matching over 13 bases. Losses at the gene ends were 9 bases for V and 9 bases for J; bases not matched to a gene: 14. CDR3 length: 16 residues. Germline V gene data show CDR1 as SEHNR and CDR2 as FQNEAQ (reference sequence). The chain's CDR3 is CAREPLLTSGRLEQFF. For the CDR3, the DNA is TGTGCCAGAGAGCCCCTCTTGACTAGCGGGAGGCTTGAGCAGTTCTTC.